This TCR beta chain was observed in a study of T cell responses to AZD1222 COVID-19 vaccine. Some clones are missing from TCRdb's copy, which holds only in-frame ones; the method was immunoSEQ multiplex PCR. The table has some 150,000 clones, about 90% seen once. V trimming: 9 bases; J trimming: 4 bases; junction bases outside the gene matches: 3. From germline, CDR1 is MNHNY and CDR2 SVGAGI (reference sequence). The CDR3 contains 12 residues. The starting material was peripheral blood, obtained on day 0 of AZD1222 vaccination. The receptor's source is an adult in good health. The J gene is TRBJ1-2, the V gene TRBV6-6; TRBD1 agrees at 9 bases. The CDR3 region has the DNA TGTGCCAGTGGGACAGGGATCTATGGCTACACCTTC. Its protein is CASGTGIYGYTF.